This T cell receptor beta chain stems from a study of blood T cell repertoires in COVID-19. This clone was detected ten times or more. Trimming removed 7 bases at V and 4 bases at J, with 14 bases between. Germline CDR1 reads SNHLY; CDR2 reads FYNNEI. The CDR3 runs 14 residues. The repertoire was sequenced with immunoSEQ multiplex PCR; TCRdb's copy has only in-frame clones and lacks some. This table has 120,000 or so clones, nearly 90% appearing once. The specimen was peripheral blood. The receptor's source is a human donor in a cohort sampled during active COVID-19. V is TRBV2 and J is TRBJ1-5; D gene uncertain. The CDR3 sequence: CASKQEAGNQPQHF. DNA for the CDR3: TGTGCCAGCAAACAAGAGGCCGGGAATCAGCCCCAGCATTTT. Variable domain in full (rest from reference TRBV2 and TRBJ1-5): EPEVTQTPSHQVTQMGQEVILRCVPISNHLYFYWYRQILGQKVEFLVSFYNNEISEKSEIFDDQFSVERPDGSNFTLKIRSTKLEDSAMYFCASKQEAGNQPQHFGDGTRLSIL.